One and the same sample provided the 21 T cell receptor beta chains below, sequenced in a study of lymphopenia after photon versus proton radiotherapy. Clones were sequenced by immunoSEQ multiplex PCR, and TCRdb holds only the in-frame ones, with some missing. The table records around 30,000 clones, roughly 90% of them present only once. This material consisted of peripheral blood, taken from a patient treated with photon-based radiotherapy. These receptors originate from a woman aged 50 to 60 with pancreatic cancer.

This chain joins TRBV9 and TRBJ2-3, with TRBD2 matching over 14 bases. This CDR3 contains 19 residues. The V gene's germline CDR1 is SGDLS and CDR2 YYNGEE. V shed 0 bases and J 5 bases; nucleotides not matched to a gene: 11. CDR3 region: CASSVGERLAGGPRDTQYF. The CDR3, as DNA: TGTGCCAGCAGCGTAGGTGAAAGACTAGCGGGAGGGCCGCGAGATACGCAGTATTTT.

J is TRBJ2-7 and V is TRBV28; no clear D gene. CDR1 is MDHEN and CDR2 is SYDVKM in the germline V gene. Deletions cut 1 base from V and 6 bases from J, with 16 bases between. The CDR3 is 15 residues long. CDR3 region: CASSLLARGWGEQYF. CDR3 in DNA: TGTGCCAGCAGTTTATTAGCCCGAGGATGGGGCGAGCAGTACTTC.

This chain joins TRBV9 and TRBJ2-1, with 10 nucleotides matching TRBD2. V dropped 4 bases and J dropped 8; count of bases not matched to a gene: 12. This CDR3 has 16 amino acids. Germline V gives CDR1 SGDLS, CDR2 YYNGEE. This CDR3 reads CASSIQGASGRDEQFF. CDR3 coding DNA: TGTGCCAGCAGCATTCAGGGGGCTAGCGGGAGAGATGAGCAGTTCTTC.

V is TRBV11-2 and J is TRBJ1-1, with D possibly matching TRBD1 (5 bases). The CDR3 consists of 18 residues. V was trimmed by 1 base and J by 5 bases, leaving 23 bases between them. CDR1 is SGHAT, CDR2 FQNNGV, per germline. The CDR3 nucleotides read TGTGCCAGCAGCTTAGGACCCCCCGCTGGCGGCCGGGGGACTGAAGCTTTCTTT. It is translated as CASSLGPPAGGRGTEAFF.

The chain is built from TRBV2 and TRBJ2-1; 12 nucleotides line up with TRBD2. Germline V lookup: CDR1 SNHLY, CDR2 FYNNEI. Germline trimming cut 8 bases from V and 1 base from J; bases unmatched to any gene: 9. This CDR3 is 17 amino acids long. The CDR3 protein is CASQGRGTSGSYNEQFF. CDR3 sequence (DNA): TGTGCCAGCCAGGGGAGGGGGACTAGCGGGTCCTACAATGAGCAGTTCTTC.

The chain links TRBV18 to TRBJ1-1; D perhaps matches TRBD1 (5 bases). Germline V gene sequence: CDR1 KGHSH, CDR2 LQKENI. The CDR3 has 14 amino acids. Trimming shortened V by 6 bases and J by 1 base, and 12 bases separated the two germline ends. The CDR3 loop is CASSRDGRNTEAFF. The DNA of the CDR3 is TGTGCCAGCTCCCGGGACGGAAGGAACACTGAAGCTTTCTTT.

The chain employs TRBV6-1 and TRBJ2-3; no reliable D call. Germline V gene lookup returns CDR1 MNHNS and CDR2 SASEGT. The CDR3 loop spans 14 amino acids. V was pared by 5 bases and J by 1 base, with 10 bases between. The CDR3 DNA reads as TGTGCCAGCAGTCCTCGGACGGGCACAGATACGCAGTATTTT. The encoded protein is CASSPRTGTDTQYF.

This clone was counted a few times. The CDR3 nucleotides read TGCAGCGTCAACCGGGTCGGAAACTACAATGAGCAGTTCTTC. This encodes CSVNRVGNYNEQFF. The V call is TRBV29-1, the J call TRBJ2-1, with D unresolved. The CDR3 sequence is 14 residues long. Germline V gene lookup returns CDR1 SQVTM and CDR2 ANQGSEA. Deletions cut 6 bases from V and 3 bases from J, with 15 bases between.

The chain employs TRBV7-2 and TRBJ1-1; a weak D match, TRBD1 (5 bases). V was clipped by 6 bases and J by 9 bases, with 14 bases between them. Germline CDR1 reads SGHTA; CDR2 reads FQGNSA. The CDR3 runs to 12 residues. The DNA of the CDR3 is TGTGCCAGCAGACTACTCGACAGCCAAGCTTTCTTT. This encodes CASRLLDSQAFF.

The chain is built from TRBV14 and TRBJ1-3, with D uncertain. The CDR3 has 15 residues. Trimming pared 0 bases from V and 4 bases from J, leaving 10 bases between. Per germline, CDR1 SGHDN and CDR2 FVKESK. This CDR3 reads CASSQDGEGGNTIYF. The DNA of the CDR3 is TGTGCCAGCAGCCAAGATGGGGAGGGAGGAAACACCATATATTTT.

Written as DNA, the CDR3 is TGTGCCAGCAGCTTCCGGACAGGGCCGCCTATCTTCACCGAGCAGTACTTC. Residues: CASSFRTGPPIFTEQYF. The chain links TRBV5-4 to TRBJ2-7; 8 positions agree with TRBD1. This CDR3 has 17 amino acids. The junction had 16 bases not matched to a gene; V was cut back by 2 bases and J by 6 bases. Germline V lookup: CDR1 SGHNT, CDR2 YYREEE (reference sequence).

The chain carries TRBV4-1 and TRBJ2-1; the D gene could be TRBD1 or TRBD2 (6 bases each). In germline, CDR1 is MGHRA, CDR2 YSYEKL. There are 15 residues in the CDR3. Trimming left V 0 bases short and J 2 bases short, with 8 bases between. The CDR3 coding sequence is TGCGCCAGCAGCCAAGAAGGGGGGACCTACAATGAGCAGTTCTTC. It codes for CASSQEGGTYNEQFF.

The rearrangement joins TRBV6-5 to TRBJ2-7, with TRBD2 matching over 9 bases. Germline V gene sequence: CDR1 MNHEY, CDR2 SVGAGI. The V gene end was trimmed by 2 bases and the J gene end by 4 bases; junction bases not matched to a gene: 6. The CDR3 covers 15 residues. CDR3 nucleotides: TGTGCCAGCAGTTACATGTCTAGCGGGAAGTACGAGCAGTACTTC. It is translated as CASSYMSSGKYEQYF.

The table lists this clone with a count of one. The chain uses TRBV14 and TRBJ2-3, with 7 bases that match TRBD2. This CDR3 is 18 amino acids long. Germline lookup yields CDR1 SGHDN and CDR2 FVKESK. Unmatched junction bases numbered 16, after V lost 3 bases and J lost 4 bases. The CDR3 DNA sequence: TGTGCCAGCAGCCAGGGGAGGTTGGAATGGACTAGACCAGATACGCAGTATTTT. It codes for CASSQGRLEWTRPDTQYF.

The chain is built from TRBV5-4 and TRBJ2-1, with a weak D call TRBD2 (5 bases). Germline V gene lookup returns CDR1 SGHNT and CDR2 YYREEE (reference sequence). This CDR3 is 16 amino acids long. Trimming took 3 bases from V and 1 from J, leaving 14 bases between them. CDR3 DNA: TGTGCCAGCAGCTACGGACTTAGCGCTTCCTACAATGAGCAGTTCTTC. It translates to CASSYGLSASYNEQFF.

This rearrangement joins TRBV7-8 to TRBJ1-2; 8 nucleotides agree with TRBD1. CDR3 length: 14 amino acids. The V gene's germline CDR1 is SGHVS and CDR2 FQNEAQ. After removal of 4 bases from V and 4 bases from J, the junction contained 5 bases not matched to a gene. CDR3 nucleotide sequence: TGTGCCAGCAGCTCCCGGACAGGGAGCTATGGCTACACCTTC. It codes for CASSSRTGSYGYTF.

The chain carries TRBV5-5 and TRBJ1-4; 8 bases are a match to TRBD1. Germline V gene lookup returns CDR1 SGHKS and CDR2 YYEKEE (reference sequence). The CDR3 loop spans 14 amino acids. V gave up 4 bases and J gave up 7 bases; unmatched junction bases: 6. This chain's CDR3 is CASSTGQGGEKLFF. CDR3 sequence (DNA): TGTGCCAGCAGCACAGGACAGGGTGGTGAAAAACTGTTTTTT.

This clone appeared once. The V call is TRBV29-1, the J call TRBJ1-2, with D possibly matching TRBD1 (6 bases). Trimming removed 0 bases from V and 8 bases from J, with 13 bases in between. The CDR3 has 13 residues. CDR1 and CDR2 (germline): SQVTM, ANQGSEA. CDR3 residues: CSVEDGQGRGYTF. For the CDR3, the DNA is TGCAGCGTTGAAGATGGCCAGGGGCGGGGCTACACCTTC.

This chain links TRBV6-1 with TRBJ2-7; 8 bases match TRBD1. V dropped 7 bases and J dropped 2; count of bases not matched to a gene: 7. This CDR3 contains 14 residues. From germline, CDR1 is MNHNS and CDR2 SASEGT. CDR3 sequence (DNA): TGTGCCAGCAAGGCGGGACAGGCGCCCTACGAGCAGTACTTC. Translating it yields CASKAGQAPYEQYF.

The V call is TRBV7-9, the J call TRBJ1-1; D is unclear. V was cut by 2 bases and J by 6 bases, with 13 bases left in between. The CDR3 totals 14 residues. CDR1 SEHNR and CDR2 FQNEAQ come from the germline V gene (reference sequence). The CDR3 DNA follows: TGTGCCAGCAGCTTAAGTGGGAATAACGCTGAAGCTTTCTTT. Protein: CASSLSGNNAEAFF.

V usage is TRBV6-6 and J usage is TRBJ2-1; D is unresolved. V lost 2 bases and J 5 bases, leaving 10 bases between the germline ends. In germline, CDR1 is MNHNY, CDR2 SVGAGI (reference sequence). The CDR3 spans 14 residues. The CDR3 region is CASSYPSTNNEQFF. The CDR3 DNA reads as TGTGCCAGCAGTTACCCCTCGACAAACAATGAGCAGTTCTTC.